These 10 T cell receptor beta chains were sequenced from one sample in a study of blood T cell repertoires in COVID-19. Generated by immunoSEQ multiplex PCR, the TCRdb table keeps only in-frame clones and is missing some. The sample lists more than 95,000 clones, roughly 80% occurring once. Sequences were obtained from peripheral blood. All receptors come from a human donor in a cohort sampled during active COVID-19.

The V call is TRBV3-1 (or the pseudogene TRBV3-2), the J call TRBJ1-3, with 9 positions matching TRBD1. Germline-derived CDR1 and CDR2 are LGHDT and YNNKEL (reference sequence). The CDR3 runs to 17 residues. V lost 1 base to trimming and J lost 4 bases; unmatched junction nucleotides: 8. The CDR3 loop is CASSQVVGTGTGNTIYF. The DNA for the CDR3 is TGTGCCAGCAGCCAAGTTGTCGGGACAGGGACGGGAAACACCATATATTTT.

This clone was picked up a small number of times. The J gene is TRBJ1-2, the V gene TRBV7-2, with unresolved D. The CDR3 consists of 14 residues. Deletions cut 1 base from V and 4 bases from J, with 10 bases between. Germline CDR1 reads SGHTA; CDR2 reads FQGNSA. The CDR3 region has the DNA TGTGCCAGCAGCTTAGATGGGTCGGGCTATGGCTACACCTTC. Translated: CASSLDGSGYGYTF.

This chain joins TRBV2 and TRBJ2-3; 7 nucleotides line up with TRBD1. Trimming removed 2 bases from V and 1 base from J; junction bases left unmatched: 3. The CDR3 consists of 15 residues. CDR1 and CDR2 (germline): SNHLY, FYNNEI. The CDR3 loop reads CASSEQTGGTDTQYF. The CDR3 DNA is TGTGCCAGCAGTGAACAAACAGGGGGCACAGATACGCAGTATTTT.

This chain links TRBV21-1 with TRBJ1-6; TRBD1, as called in the table, went unchecked against the DNA. TRBV21-1 is described as a pseudogene. This CDR3 has 17 residues. For the CDR3, the DNA is TGTGCCAGCGATAGAGCGCAGGGGACCCTGAATAATTCACCCCTCCACTTT. The encoded protein is CASDRAQGTLNNSPLHF.

This clone was seen just once. The J gene is TRBJ2-7, the V gene TRBV25-1, with TRBD1 identical over 8 bases. Germline V CDR1 and CDR2: MGHDK, SYGVNS. V was pared by 6 bases and J by 3 bases, with 1 base of the junction left unmatched. CDR3 length: 12 residues. Here the CDR3 reads CASRDRDYEQYF. The CDR3 DNA is TGTGCCAGCAGGGACAGGGACTACGAGCAGTACTTC.

The J gene is TRBJ2-1, the V gene TRBV9; possibly TRBD2 for D (5 bases). Germline lookup yields CDR1 SGDLS and CDR2 YYNGEE. There are 15 residues in the CDR3. V lost 0 bases to trimming and J lost 0 bases, with 7 bases between them. The CDR3 coding sequence is TGTGCCAGCAGCGTAGCAGCGGACTCCTACAATGAGCAGTTCTTC. Its translation: CASSVAADSYNEQFF.

The chain employs TRBV7-9 and TRBJ2-7, with D unclear. V lost 6 bases, J lost 0 bases, and 9 bases lay in between. This CDR3 comprises 13 residues. CDR1 SEHNR and CDR2 FQNEAQ come from the germline V gene (reference sequence). The CDR3 DNA sequence: TGTGCCAGCAGTTTCCCGAGCTCCTACGAGCAGTACTTC. Translated: CASSFPSSYEQYF.

The rearrangement joins TRBV18 to TRBJ2-5; 10 bases fit TRBD1. This CDR3 has 19 residues. J gave up 2 bases and V 3 bases, and 15 bases lay outside the gene matches. Germline-derived CDR1 and CDR2 are KGHSH and LQKENI. CDR3 coding DNA: TGTGCCAGCTCACCGCTGTTATCGACAGGGGGCCCCCGGCAAGAGACCCAGTACTTC. This codes for CASSPLLSTGGPRQETQYF.

The chain recombines TRBV27 with TRBJ1-3, with D possibly being TRBD1 (5 bases). Germline CDR1 MNHEY, CDR2 SMNVEV (reference sequence). The CDR3 length is 18 residues. Deletions cut 6 bases from V and 0 bases from J, with 21 bases between. The CDR3 is CASSSVGAGQSSGNTIYF. The DNA for the CDR3 is TGTGCCAGCAGCTCGGTAGGGGCAGGCCAGAGCTCTGGAAACACCATATATTTT.

V gene TRBV7-2 combines with J gene TRBJ1-5; D unresolved. Looked up from germline, CDR1 is SGHTA and CDR2 is FQGNSA. V gave up 1 base and J gave up 11 bases, with 9 bases separating them. CDR3 length: 12 amino acids. In DNA, the CDR3 is TGTGCCAGCAGCTTAGACCTCGGGGCCCAGCATTTT. Its protein product is CASSLDLGAQHF. The whole variable domain, remainder taken from reference TRBV7-2 and TRBJ1-5, is GAGVSQSPSNKVTEKGKDVELRCDPISGHTALYWYRQSLGQGLEFLIYFQGNSAPDKSGLPSDRFSAERTGGSVSTLTIQRTQQEDSAVYLCASSLDLGAQHFGDGTRLSIL.